This T cell receptor (beta chain) was observed in a study of T cell responses to AZD1222 COVID-19 vaccine. In germline, CDR1 is MDHEN, CDR2 SYDVKM. Trimming removed 8 bases from V and 6 bases from J, with 15 bases in between. This CDR3 has 13 amino acids. Clones were read by immunoSEQ multiplex PCR, and TCRdb kept only the in-frame ones, dropping some. The data contain approximately 130,000 clones, around nine tenths of them seen just once; the ten biggest clones take up approximately 1.6%. The origin of this receptor is an adult in good health. The material sequenced was peripheral blood, taken on day 0 of AZD1222 vaccination. The genes are TRBV28 and TRBJ2-3, with no clear D. The CDR3 loop reads CASADGAEDTQYF. The CDR3 DNA reads as TGTGCCAGCGCGGACGGAGCCGAGGATACGCAGTATTTT.